The rows below give T cell receptor beta chains drawn from one sample of a study of T cells expressing NK-cell markers. Each CDR3 protein gets one entry in TCRdb, which reprocessed the 5' RACE reads and gives no DNA. The sample holds 550,000 or so distinct CDR3 sequences. Material for sequencing was blood T cells: a sorted CD56 or NKG2C T cell subset, CD4+ or CD8+ T cells, or bulk PBMC T cells (not recorded which). The receptors come from a young man in good health. Each CDR3 is given with its conserved first and last residue. Each record gives: J gene, V gene, CDR3 protein.

TRBJ2-7,TRBV30,CAWSVMGGYSYEQYF
TRBJ2-1,TRBV27,CASTRRYNNEQFF
TRBJ2-2,TRBV10-1,CASSALRDTGELFF
TRBJ2-5,TRBV15,CATSSRAGVLETQYF
TRBJ2-7,TRBV7-2,CASSLNFGTSTYEQYF
TRBJ2-7,TRBV9,CASSAVESTYEQYF
TRBJ2-1,TRBV29-1,CSVEGLAGGGSSYNEQFF
TRBJ2-2,TRBV7-7,CASSPTAANTGELFF
TRBJ2-7,TRBV7-8,CATSGLRNEQYF
TRBJ2-2,TRBV29-1,CSVPWDRNTGELFF
TRBJ2-7,TRBV7-8,CASSLSQGWEQYF